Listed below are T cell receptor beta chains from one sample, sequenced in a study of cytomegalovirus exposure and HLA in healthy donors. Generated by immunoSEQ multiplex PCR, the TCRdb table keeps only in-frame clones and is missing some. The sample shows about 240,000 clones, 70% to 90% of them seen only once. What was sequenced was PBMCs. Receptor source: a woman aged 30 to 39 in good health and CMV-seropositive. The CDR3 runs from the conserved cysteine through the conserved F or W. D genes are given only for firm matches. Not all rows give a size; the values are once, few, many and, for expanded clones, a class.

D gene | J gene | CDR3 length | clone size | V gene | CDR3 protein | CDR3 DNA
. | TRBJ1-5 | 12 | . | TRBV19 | CASRAGDQPQHF | TGTGCCAGTCGGGCAGGGGATCAGCCCCAGCATTTT
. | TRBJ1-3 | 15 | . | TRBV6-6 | CASSYSISRENTIYF | TGTGCCAGCAGTTACTCGATCTCCCGGGAAAACACCATATATTTT
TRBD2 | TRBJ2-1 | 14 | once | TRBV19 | CASDSGKGYNEQFF | TGTGCCAGTGATAGCGGGAAAGGCTACAATGAGCAGTTCTTC
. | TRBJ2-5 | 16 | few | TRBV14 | CASSQDRRAPSETQYF | TGTGCCAGCAGCCAAGATAGGAGGGCTCCGTCGGAGACCCAGTACTTC
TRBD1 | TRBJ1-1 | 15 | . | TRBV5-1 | CASSRGATGGKEAFF | TGCGCCAGCAGCCGGGGAGCGACAGGGGGCAAGGAAGCTTTCTTT
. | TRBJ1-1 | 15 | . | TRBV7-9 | CASSSRSQGNTEAFF | TGTGCCAGCAGCTCGCGCTCACAGGGGAACACTGAAGCTTTCTTT
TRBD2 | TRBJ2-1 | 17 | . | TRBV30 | CAWSSYGLAGHHNEQFF | TGTGCCTGGTCTTCGTATGGACTAGCGGGCCATCACAATGAGCAGTTCTTC
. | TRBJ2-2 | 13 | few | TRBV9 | CASSVFSTGELFF | TGTGCCAGCAGCGTATTCTCGACCGGGGAGCTGTTTTTT
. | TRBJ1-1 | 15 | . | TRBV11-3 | CASSAWGGFSTEAFF | TGTGCCAGCAGCGCATGGGGGGGCTTTTCCACTGAAGCTTTCTTT
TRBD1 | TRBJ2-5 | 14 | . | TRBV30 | CAWSEGTGVGTQYF | TGTGCCTGGAGTGAGGGGACAGGGGTAGGGACCCAGTACTTC
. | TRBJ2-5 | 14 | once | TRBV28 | CASREVGLQETQYF | TGTGCCAGCAGAGAAGTCGGACTTCAAGAGACCCAGTACTTC
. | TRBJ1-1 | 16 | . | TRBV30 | CAWSVGREILNTEAFF | TGTGCCTGGAGCGTTGGACGGGAAATCTTGAACACTGAAGCTTTCTTT
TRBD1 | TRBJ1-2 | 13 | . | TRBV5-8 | CASSPQGQYGYTF | TGTGCCAGCAGCCCACAGGGACAGTATGGCTACACCTTC
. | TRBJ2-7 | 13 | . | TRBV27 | CASSLWGQYEQYF | TGTGCCAGCAGTTTATGGGGGCAATACGAGCAGTACTTC
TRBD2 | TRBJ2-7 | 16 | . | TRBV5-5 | CASSSRGEGLVYEQYF | TGTGCCAGCAGCAGCCGAGGGGAGGGTTTGGTCTACGAGCAGTACTTC
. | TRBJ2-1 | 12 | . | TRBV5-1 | CASSRQYNEQFF | TGCGCCAGCAGCCGACAGTACAATGAGCAGTTCTTC
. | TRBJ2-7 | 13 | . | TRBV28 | CASRRLNLGEQYF | TGTGCCAGCAGGCGGCTCAACCTGGGCGAGCAGTACTTC
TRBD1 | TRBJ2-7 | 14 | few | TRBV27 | CASGTGTGPEEQYF | TGTGCCAGTGGTACCGGGACAGGGCCGGAAGAGCAGTACTTC
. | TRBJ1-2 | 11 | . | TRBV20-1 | CSVVSPGGYTF | TGCAGTGTCGTCTCCCCGGGGGGCTACACCTTC
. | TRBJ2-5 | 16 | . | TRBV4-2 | CASSQVVGSVQETQYF | TGTGCCAGCAGCCAAGTTGTCGGGAGCGTCCAAGAGACCCAGTACTTC
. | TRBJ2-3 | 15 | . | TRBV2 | CASAKRLTSTDTQYF | TGTGCCAGCGCTAAGCGTCTAACTAGCACAGATACGCAGTATTTT
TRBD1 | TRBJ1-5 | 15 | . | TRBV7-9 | CASSPWDSSNQPQHF | TGTGCCAGCAGCCCATGGGACAGCAGCAATCAGCCCCAGCATTTT
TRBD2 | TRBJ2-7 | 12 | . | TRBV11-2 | CASASGYYEQYF | TGTGCCAGCGCTAGCGGCTACTACGAGCAGTACTTC
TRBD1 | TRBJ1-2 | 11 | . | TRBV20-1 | CSARGGQKRTF | TGCAGTGCTAGGGGGGGACAGAAACGGACCTTC
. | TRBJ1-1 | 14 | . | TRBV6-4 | CASKPGLKDTEAFF | TGTGCCAGCAAACCAGGGCTAAAGGACACTGAAGCTTTCTTT
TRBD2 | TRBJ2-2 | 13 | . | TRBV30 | CAWMASGAGELFF | TGTGCCTGGATGGCTAGCGGGGCCGGGGAGCTGTTTTTT
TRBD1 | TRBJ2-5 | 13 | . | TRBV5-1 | CASSTEGQGTQYF | TGCGCCAGCAGCACGGAGGGACAGGGGACCCAGTACTTC
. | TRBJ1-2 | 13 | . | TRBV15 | CATSRGPTQGYTF | TGTGCCACCAGCAGAGGCCCGACACAGGGCTACACCTTC
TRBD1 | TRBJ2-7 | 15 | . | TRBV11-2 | CASSSRQGKNHEQYF | TGTGCCAGCAGCTCCCGACAGGGGAAGAACCACGAGCAGTACTTC
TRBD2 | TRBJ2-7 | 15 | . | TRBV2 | CASRILAGVNYEQYF | TGTGCCAGCAGAATTCTAGCGGGAGTTAACTACGAGCAGTACTTC
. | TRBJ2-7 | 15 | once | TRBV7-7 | CASSLGSRSFYEQYF | TGTGCCAGCAGCTTAGGATCTAGGTCTTTCTACGAGCAGTACTTC
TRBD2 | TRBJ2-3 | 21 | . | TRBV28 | CASSLTSPLPGLAGKVNTQYF | TGTGCCAGCAGTTTGACCTCTCCATTACCGGGACTAGCGGGAAAAGTAAATACGCAGTATTTT
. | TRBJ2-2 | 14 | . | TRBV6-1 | CATNRFTNTGELFF | TGTGCCACAAACAGATTTACGAACACCGGGGAGCTGTTTTTT
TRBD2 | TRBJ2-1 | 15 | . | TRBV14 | CASSPLAGGPNEQFF | TGTGCCAGCAGCCCCCTAGCGGGAGGGCCCAATGAGCAGTTCTTC
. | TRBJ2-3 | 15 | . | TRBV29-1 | CSVFMGGGYTDTQYF | TGCAGCGTTTTTATGGGAGGCGGATACACAGATACGCAGTATTTT
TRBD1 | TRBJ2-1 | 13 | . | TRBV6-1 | CASSGWTGLEQFF | TGTGCCAGCAGTGGATGGACAGGGCTTGAGCAGTTCTTC
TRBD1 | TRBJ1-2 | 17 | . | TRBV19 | CASSIRDRATYSYGYTF | TGTGCCAGTAGTATTCGGGACAGGGCAACCTATTCCTATGGCTACACCTTC
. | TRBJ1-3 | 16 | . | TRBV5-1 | CASSLDGGRTGNTIYF | TGCGCCAGCAGCTTGGACGGGGGGAGAACTGGAAACACCATATATTTT
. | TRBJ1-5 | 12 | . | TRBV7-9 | CASSLDSSPQHF | TGTGCCAGCAGCTTAGACTCCTCACCCCAGCATTTT
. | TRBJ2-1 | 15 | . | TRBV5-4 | CASRDLATLSNEQFF | TGTGCCAGCAGAGATCTAGCGACCCTGAGCAATGAGCAGTTCTTC